This T cell receptor (beta chain) was captured in a study of regulatory T cells in long-lasting Graves disease. Overall study findings and caveats: TRBV28, TRBJ1-2 and TRBJ2-5 emerged as the favored segments in persistent disease.

Worth noting for this clonotype: Its antigen is undetermined.

The CDR3 spans 16 residues. CDR1 is LGHDT, CDR2 YNNKEL, per germline (reference sequence). Trimming removed 4 bases from V and 0 bases from J; junction bases left unmatched: 2. The TCR beta library used iRepertoire HTBI primers with Arm-PCR amplification of CDR3. TCRdb re-analysed the multiplex PCR reads in MiXCR, keeping a single row per CDR3 protein. The table records 310,000 or so distinct CDR3 sequences, 22% of them present only once. The sample's time point: persistent/refractory GD, antithyroid drugs over 5 years with positive TRAb. There was RNA extracted from PBMCs, and the TCR library was made from it.

The receptor was derived from a female donor with Graves disease. Material: peripheral blood mononuclear cells (PBMCs), obtained when the disease was refractory, from a patient treated with antithyroid drugs. V gene TRBV3-1 combines with J gene TRBJ1-4; 10 nucleotides agree with TRBD1. The CDR3 DNA reads as TGTGCCAGCAGCCCCGGACAGGGGGCAACTAATGAAAAACTGTTTTTT. As protein: CASSPGQGATNEKLFF.